What follows describes a single T cell receptor beta chain. This entry belongs to a study of blood T cell repertoires in COVID-19. The overall study: Acute and convalescent COVID-19 specimens originated in the United States, Italy and Spain. Nucleic acid was either cDNA or gDNA, and it came from T cells, B-cell-depleted T cells, or PBMCs.

Under the authors' procedure: Quantification of nucleated cells was approximated via reference gene primer amplification. TCRdb's copy holds only in-frame clones and misses some; the assay was immunoSEQ multiplex PCR. V, J and clone size reflect that table, while D and trimming were determined from the DNA. Seen here are under 300,000 clones, roughly three quarters observed once, and the top ten hold approximately 4%. With 0 bases clipped from V and 6 bases from J, the junction kept 8 bases outside the gene matches. The germline V gene has CDR1 GTSNPN and CDR2 SVGIG (reference sequence). This CDR3 is built from 17 residues.

Source material: peripheral blood. The receptor comes from a middle-aged woman with active or convalescent COVID-19. V and J are TRBV30 and TRBJ2-3; 14 nucleotides match TRBD2. DNA for the CDR3: TGTGCCTGGAGTGTACCAGGGACTAGCGGGGGCAGGGATACGCAGTATTTT. This codes for CAWSVPGTSGGRDTQYF.